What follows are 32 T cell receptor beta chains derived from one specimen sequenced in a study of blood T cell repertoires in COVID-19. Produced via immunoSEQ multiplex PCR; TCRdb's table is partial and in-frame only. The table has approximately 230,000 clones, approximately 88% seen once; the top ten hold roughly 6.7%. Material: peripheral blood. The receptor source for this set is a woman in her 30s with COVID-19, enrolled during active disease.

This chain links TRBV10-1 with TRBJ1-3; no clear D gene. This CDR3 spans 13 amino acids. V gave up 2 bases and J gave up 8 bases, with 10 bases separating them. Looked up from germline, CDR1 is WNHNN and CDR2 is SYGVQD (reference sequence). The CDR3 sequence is CASSEGREDTIYF. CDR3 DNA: TGCGCCAGCAGTGAGGGTAGGGAGGACACCATATATTTT.

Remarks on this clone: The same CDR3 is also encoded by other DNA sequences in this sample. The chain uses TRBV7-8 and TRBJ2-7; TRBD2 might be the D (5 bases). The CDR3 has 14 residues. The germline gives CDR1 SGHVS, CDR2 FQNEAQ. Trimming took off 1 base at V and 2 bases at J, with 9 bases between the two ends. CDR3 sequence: CASSLGSGTYEQYV. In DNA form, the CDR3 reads TGTGCCAGCAGCTTAGGATCCGGGACCTACGAGCAGTACGTC.

The chain's CDR3 is CAISDGSGRADSTDTQYF. The CDR3 DNA reads as TGTGCCATCAGTGACGGGAGCGGGAGGGCCGATAGCACAGATACGCAGTATTTT. This chain joins TRBV10-3 and TRBJ2-3; 10 nucleotides match TRBD2. The germline gives CDR1 ENHRY, CDR2 SYGVKD. Unmatched junction bases numbered 9, after V lost 3 bases and J lost 0 bases. This CDR3 contains 18 residues.

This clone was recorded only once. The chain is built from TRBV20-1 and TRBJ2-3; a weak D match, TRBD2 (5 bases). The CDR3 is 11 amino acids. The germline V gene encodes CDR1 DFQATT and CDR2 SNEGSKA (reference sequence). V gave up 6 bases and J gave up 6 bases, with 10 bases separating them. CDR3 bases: TGCAGTGCCCAGAGGGCGGATACGCAGTATTTT. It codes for CSAQRADTQYF.

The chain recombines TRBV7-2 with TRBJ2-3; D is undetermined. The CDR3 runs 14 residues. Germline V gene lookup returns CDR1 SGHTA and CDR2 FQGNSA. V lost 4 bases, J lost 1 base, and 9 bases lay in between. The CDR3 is CASSSPSGTDTQYF. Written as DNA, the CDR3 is TGTGCCAGCAGCTCCCCGTCTGGCACAGATACGCAGTATTTT.

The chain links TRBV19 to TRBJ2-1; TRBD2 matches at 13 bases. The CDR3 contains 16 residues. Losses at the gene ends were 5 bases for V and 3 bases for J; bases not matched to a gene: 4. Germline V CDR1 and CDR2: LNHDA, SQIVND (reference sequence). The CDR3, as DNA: TGTGCCAGTAGTCCCCGGACTAGCGGGAGCTACAATGAGCAGTTCTTC. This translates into CASSPRTSGSYNEQFF.

The CDR3, as DNA: TGTGCCAGCAGCTTACCGGGACAGGGGCAAGAGACCCAGTACTTC. This codes for CASSLPGQGQETQYF. The chain couples TRBV5-6 to TRBJ2-5, with 10 nucleotides matching TRBD1. From germline, CDR1 is SGHDT and CDR2 YYEEEE. Trimming took 2 bases from V and 2 from J; bases not matched to a gene: 3. The length of the CDR3 is 15 residues.

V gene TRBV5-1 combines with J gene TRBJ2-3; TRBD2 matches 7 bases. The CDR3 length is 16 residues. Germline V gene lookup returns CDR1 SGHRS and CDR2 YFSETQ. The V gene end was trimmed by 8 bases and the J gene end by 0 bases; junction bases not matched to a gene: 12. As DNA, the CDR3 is TGCGCCAGGGGGAGAGATCGGGAGGATAGCACAGATACGCAGTATTTT. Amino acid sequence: CARGRDREDSTDTQYF.

CDR3 coding DNA: TGTGCCAGCAGTGGACAGGGGGTTCAGCCCCAGCATTTT. This encodes CASSGQGVQPQHF. The chain combines TRBV2 with TRBJ1-5; TRBD1 matches at 9 bases. The CDR3 contains 13 residues. Germline V gives CDR1 SNHLY, CDR2 FYNNEI. The V gene end was trimmed by 4 bases and the J gene end by 6 bases; junction bases not matched to a gene: 1.

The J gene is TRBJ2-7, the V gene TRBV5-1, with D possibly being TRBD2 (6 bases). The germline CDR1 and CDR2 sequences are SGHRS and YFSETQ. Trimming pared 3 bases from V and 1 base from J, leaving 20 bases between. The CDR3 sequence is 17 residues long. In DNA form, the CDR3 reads TGCGCCAGCAGCTCCCCCCGGCTTCAGGGACTTTCCTACGAGCAGTACTTC. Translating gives CASSSPRLQGLSYEQYF.

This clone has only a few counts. The CDR3 region has the DNA TGTGCCAGCGGAAGGGACAGGGAAGCTTTCTTT. Translation: CASGRDREAFF. The rearrangement joins TRBV6-5 to TRBJ1-1, with TRBD1 identical over 8 bases. V was clipped by 8 bases and J by 8 bases; unmatched bases: 4. Germline CDR1 MNHEY, CDR2 SVGAGI. The CDR3 is 11 residues long.

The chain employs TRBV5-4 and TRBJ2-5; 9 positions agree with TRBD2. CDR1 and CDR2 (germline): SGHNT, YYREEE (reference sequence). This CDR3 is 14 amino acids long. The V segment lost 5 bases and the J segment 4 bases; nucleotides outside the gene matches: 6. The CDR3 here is CASRRGGGAETQYF. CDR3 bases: TGTGCCAGCAGGCGTGGCGGGGGGGCAGAGACCCAGTACTTC. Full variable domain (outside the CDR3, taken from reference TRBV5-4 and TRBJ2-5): ETGVTQSPTHLIKTRGQQVTLRCSSQSGHNTVSWYQQALGQGPQFIFQYYREEENGRGNFPPRFSGLQFPNYSSELNVNALELDDSALYLCASRRGGGAETQYFGPGTRLLVL.

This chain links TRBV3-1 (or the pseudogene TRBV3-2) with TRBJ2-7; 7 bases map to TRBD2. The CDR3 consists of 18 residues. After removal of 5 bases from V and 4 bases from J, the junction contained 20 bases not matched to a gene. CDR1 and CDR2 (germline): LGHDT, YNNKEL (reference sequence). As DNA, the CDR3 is TGTGCCAGCAGCTCCCTGAGAACCTCTAGCGGTCGGGGGTACGAGCAGTACGTC. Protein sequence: CASSSLRTSSGRGYEQYV.

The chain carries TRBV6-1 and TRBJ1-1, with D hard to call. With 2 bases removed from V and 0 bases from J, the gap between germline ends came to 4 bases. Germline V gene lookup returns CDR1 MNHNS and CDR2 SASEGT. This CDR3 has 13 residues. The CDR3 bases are TGTGCCAGCAGTGAACATCTGAACACTGAAGCTTTCTTT. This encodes CASSEHLNTEAFF.

CDR3 nucleotides: TGTGCCAGCAGCCAATTATCCGGGACAGGGTTTGGCACTAATGAAAAACTGTTTTTT. Translated, it gives CASSQLSGTGFGTNEKLFF. The rearrangement joins TRBV14 to TRBJ1-4, with 9 bases fitting TRBD1. The CDR3 spans 19 residues. V lost 2 bases, J lost 2 bases, and 12 bases stayed unmatched. CDR1 and CDR2 (germline): SGHDN, FVKESK.

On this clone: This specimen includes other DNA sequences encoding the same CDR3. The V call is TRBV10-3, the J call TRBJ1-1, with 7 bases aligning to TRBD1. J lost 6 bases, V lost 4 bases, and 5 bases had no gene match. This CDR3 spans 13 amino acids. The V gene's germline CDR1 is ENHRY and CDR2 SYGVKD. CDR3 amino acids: CAISAGGDAEAFF. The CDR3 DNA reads TGTGCCATCAGTGCAGGGGGTGACGCTGAAGCTTTCTTT.

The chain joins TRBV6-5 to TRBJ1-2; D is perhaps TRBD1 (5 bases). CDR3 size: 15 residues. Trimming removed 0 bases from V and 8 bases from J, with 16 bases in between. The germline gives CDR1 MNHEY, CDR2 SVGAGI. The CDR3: CASSYSGGGLKGYTF. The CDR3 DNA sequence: TGTGCCAGCAGTTACTCGGGCGGGGGGTTGAAGGGCTACACCTTC.

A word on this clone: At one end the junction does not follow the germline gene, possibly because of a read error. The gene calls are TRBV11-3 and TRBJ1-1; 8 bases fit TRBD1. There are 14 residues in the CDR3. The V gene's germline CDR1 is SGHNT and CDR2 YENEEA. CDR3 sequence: CARSWDRRDTEAFF. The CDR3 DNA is TGTGCCAGAAGCTGGGACAGGAGGGACACTGAAGCTTTCTTT.

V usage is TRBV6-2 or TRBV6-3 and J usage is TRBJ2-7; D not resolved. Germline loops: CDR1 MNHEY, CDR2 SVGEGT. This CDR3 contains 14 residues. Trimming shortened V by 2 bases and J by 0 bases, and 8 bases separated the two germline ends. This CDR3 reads CASSYEAYSYEQYV. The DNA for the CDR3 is TGTGCCAGCAGTTACGAGGCGTACTCCTACGAGCAGTACGTC.

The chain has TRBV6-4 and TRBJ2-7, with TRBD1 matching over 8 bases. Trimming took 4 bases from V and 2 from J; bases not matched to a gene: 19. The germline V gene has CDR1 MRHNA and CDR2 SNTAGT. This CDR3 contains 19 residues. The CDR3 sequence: CASSAPTGNPRTGTYEQYF. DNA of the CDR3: TGTGCCAGCAGTGCCCCCACCGGAAACCCCAGGACAGGGACCTACGAGCAGTACTTC.

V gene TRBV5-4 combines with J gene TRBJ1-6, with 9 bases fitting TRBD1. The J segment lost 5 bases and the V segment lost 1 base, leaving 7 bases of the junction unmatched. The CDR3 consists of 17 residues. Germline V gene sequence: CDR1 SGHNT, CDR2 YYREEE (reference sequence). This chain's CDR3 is CASSLPDRGGNNSPLHF. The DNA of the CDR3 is TGTGCCAGCAGCTTGCCGGACAGGGGAGGGAATAATTCACCCCTCCACTTT.

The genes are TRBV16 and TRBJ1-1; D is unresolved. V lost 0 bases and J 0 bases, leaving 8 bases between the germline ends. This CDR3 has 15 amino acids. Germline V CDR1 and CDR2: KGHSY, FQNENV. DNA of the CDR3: TGTGCCAGCAGCCAATCCAGATGGCTGAACACTGAAGCTTTCTTT. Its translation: CASSQSRWLNTEAFF.

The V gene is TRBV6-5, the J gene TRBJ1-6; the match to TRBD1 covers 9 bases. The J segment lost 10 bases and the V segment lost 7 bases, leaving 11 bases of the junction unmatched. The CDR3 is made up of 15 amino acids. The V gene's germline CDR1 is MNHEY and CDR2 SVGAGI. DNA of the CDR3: TGTGCCAGCACCACCGTGGGACAGGGCCCATCACCCCTCCACTTT. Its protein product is CASTTVGQGPSPLHF.

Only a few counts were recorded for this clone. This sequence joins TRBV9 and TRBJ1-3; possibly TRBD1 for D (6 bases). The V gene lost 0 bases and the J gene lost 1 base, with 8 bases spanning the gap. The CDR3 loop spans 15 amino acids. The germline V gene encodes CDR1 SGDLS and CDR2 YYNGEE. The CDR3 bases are TGTGCCAGCAGCGTAGAAGGGGGATCTGGAAACACCATATATTTT. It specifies CASSVEGGSGNTIYF. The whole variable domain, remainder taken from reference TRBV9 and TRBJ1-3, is DSGVTQTPKHLITATGQRVTLRCSPRSGDLSVYWYQQSLDQGLQFLIQYYNGEERAKGNILERFSAQQFPDLHSELNLSSLELGDSALYFCASSVEGGSGNTIYFGEGSWLTVV.

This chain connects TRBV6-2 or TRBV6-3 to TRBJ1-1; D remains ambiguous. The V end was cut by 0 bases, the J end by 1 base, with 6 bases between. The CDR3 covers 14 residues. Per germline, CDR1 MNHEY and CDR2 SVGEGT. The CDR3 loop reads CASSYSGRNTEAFF. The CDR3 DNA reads TGTGCCAGCAGTTACTCGGGCAGGAACACTGAAGCTTTCTTT.

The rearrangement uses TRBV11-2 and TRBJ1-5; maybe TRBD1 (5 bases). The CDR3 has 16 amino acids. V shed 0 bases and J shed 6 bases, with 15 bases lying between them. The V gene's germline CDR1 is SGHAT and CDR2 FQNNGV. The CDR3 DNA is TGTGCCAGCAGCTTAGACACCGGGGGTGGCGGTCAGCCCCAGCATTTT. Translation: CASSLDTGGGGQPQHF.

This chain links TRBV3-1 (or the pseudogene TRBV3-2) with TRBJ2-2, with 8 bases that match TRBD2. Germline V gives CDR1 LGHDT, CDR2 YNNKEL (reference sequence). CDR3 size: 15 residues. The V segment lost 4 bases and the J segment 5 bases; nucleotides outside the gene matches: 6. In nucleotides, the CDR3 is TGTGCCAGCAGCCCTCCCGGGGGGGTAACCGGGGAGCTGTTTTTT. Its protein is CASSPPGGVTGELFF.

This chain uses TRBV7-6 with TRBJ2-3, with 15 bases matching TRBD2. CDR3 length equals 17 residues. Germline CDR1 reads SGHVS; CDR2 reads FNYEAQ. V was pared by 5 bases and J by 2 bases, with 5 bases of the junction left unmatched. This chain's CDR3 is CASSPGLAGGPTDTQYF. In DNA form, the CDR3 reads TGTGCCAGCAGCCCCGGACTAGCGGGGGGGCCCACAGATACGCAGTATTTT.

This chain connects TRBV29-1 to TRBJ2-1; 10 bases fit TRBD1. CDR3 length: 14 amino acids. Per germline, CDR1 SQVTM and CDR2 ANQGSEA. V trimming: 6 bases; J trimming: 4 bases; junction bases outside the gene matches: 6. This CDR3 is CSVLAGQGYNEQFF. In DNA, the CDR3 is TGCAGCGTGTTGGCGGGACAGGGGTACAATGAGCAGTTCTTC.

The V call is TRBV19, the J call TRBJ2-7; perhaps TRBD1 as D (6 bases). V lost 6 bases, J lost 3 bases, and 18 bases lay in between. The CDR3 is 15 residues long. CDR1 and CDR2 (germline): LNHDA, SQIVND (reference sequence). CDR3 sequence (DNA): TGTGCCAGTAGCCCAGCCGGGACACCAAGCTACGAGCAGTACGTC. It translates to CASSPAGTPSYEQYV.

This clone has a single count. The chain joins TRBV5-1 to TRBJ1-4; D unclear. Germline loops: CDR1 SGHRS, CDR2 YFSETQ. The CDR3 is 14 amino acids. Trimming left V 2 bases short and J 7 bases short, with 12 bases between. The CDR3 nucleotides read TGCGCCAGCAGCTTAGGGCAGGCGGGTGAAAAACTGTTTTTT. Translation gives CASSLGQAGEKLFF.

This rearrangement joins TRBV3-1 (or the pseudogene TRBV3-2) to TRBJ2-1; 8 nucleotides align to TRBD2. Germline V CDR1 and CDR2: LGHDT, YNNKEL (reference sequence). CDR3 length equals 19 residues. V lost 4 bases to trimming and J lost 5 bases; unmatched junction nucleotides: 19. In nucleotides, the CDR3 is TGTGCCAGCAGCCCGGGGACTAGAGGACTAGGTTCGGGCCACAATGAGCAGTTCTTC. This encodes CASSPGTRGLGSGHNEQFF.